These 31 T cell receptor beta chains came from one sample sequenced in a study of regulatory T cells in long-lasting Graves disease. Building of the TCR beta libraries involved iRepertoire HTBI primers and Arm-PCR of CDR3 regions. TCRdb reanalysed the multiplex PCR reads using MiXCR and keeps one entry per CDR3 protein. This sample has approximately 350,000 distinct CDR3 sequences, with approximately 10% found just once. Regarding time point: newly diagnosed GD, antithyroid drugs for less than 3 months. PBMC-derived RNA was used for the TCR library. The sample was also linked to a second study, of T cells in Graves' hyperthyroidism and ophthalmopathy.

Sequences were derived from peripheral blood mononuclear cells (PBMCs), sampled at new diagnosis, from a patient treated with antithyroid drugs. These receptors were obtained from a woman aged 18-30 years with Graves disease.

This clonotype was detected ten times or more. The chain is built from TRBV12-3 or TRBV12-4 and TRBJ1-2; 10 nucleotides align to TRBD1. V dropped 4 bases and J dropped 5; count of bases not matched to a gene: 7. This CDR3 is built from 15 residues. CDR3 DNA sequence: TGTGCCAGCAGTTCCGGGACAGGGGTTATATATGGCTACACCTTC. Its protein product is CASSSGTGVIYGYTF.

This clonotype was counted at least ten times. The chain has TRBV20-1 and TRBJ2-1; 9 bases line up with TRBD2. CDR1 is DFQATT, CDR2 SNEGSKA, per germline (reference sequence). This CDR3 has 14 residues. Trimming took 5 bases from V and 8 from J; bases not matched to a gene: 10. The CDR3 DNA reads as TGCAGTGCTCAGCGGGGGGACTTGTCGTATGAGCAGTTCTTC. Amino acid sequence: CSAQRGDLSYEQFF.

This clonotype appeared many times. V and J are TRBV6-1 and TRBJ1-6; D call uncertain. The V end lost 5 bases, the J end lost 2 bases, and 13 bases lay between the germline ends. The CDR3 totals 16 residues. The germline gives CDR1 MNHNS, CDR2 SASEGT. The CDR3 coding sequence is TGTGCCAGCAGTCCACCCGCGCGCCCCTATAATTCACCCCTCCACTTT. It is translated as CASSPPARPYNSPLHF.

This clonotype has a handful of counts. This chain uses TRBV6-2 or TRBV6-3 with TRBJ2-1; 11 bases line up with TRBD2. CDR3 length: 16 amino acids. CDR1 is MNHEY and CDR2 is SVGEGT in the germline V gene. V trimming: 5 bases; J trimming: 8 bases; junction bases outside the gene matches: 11. CDR3: CASSPWGTSGRDEQFF. Here the CDR3 DNA reads TGTGCCAGCAGTCCCTGGGGGACTAGCGGTCGGGATGAGCAGTTCTTC.

CDR3 nucleotide sequence: TGCGCCAGCAGCCAAGAAGGCGGGGACCAAGAGACCCAGTACTTC. As protein: CASSQEGGDQETQYF. The rearrangement links TRBV4-1 to TRBJ2-5, with D possibly being TRBD2 (6 bases). This CDR3 comprises 15 residues. Germline values: CDR1 MGHRA, CDR2 YSYEKL. Trimming removed 0 bases from V and 0 bases from J, with 8 bases in between.

This clonotype was detected ten times or more. V and J are TRBV12-3 or TRBV12-4 and TRBJ2-5, with D perhaps matching TRBD1 (6 bases). Trimming left V 4 bases short and J 1 base short, with 16 bases between. This CDR3 region has 16 residues. The CDR3 sequence: CASSSSRAQGQETQYF. CDR3 nucleotide sequence: TGTGCCAGCAGTTCCTCAAGGGCACAGGGCCAAGAGACCCAGTACTTC.

This clonotype appeared many times. CDR3 region: CASSTEGTGFPDTQYF. The CDR3 DNA is TGTGCCAGCTCTACTGAGGGGACAGGGTTTCCAGATACGCAGTATTTT. The rearrangement links TRBV2 to TRBJ2-3, with TRBD1 identical over 9 bases. Germline CDR1 and CDR2: SNHLY and FYNNEI. The CDR3 loop spans 16 amino acids. The ends lost 8 bases at V and 4 bases at J; junction bases unmatched: 13.

This sequence joins TRBV7-9 and TRBJ2-3; D unclear. The germline V gene has CDR1 SEHNR and CDR2 FQNEAQ (reference sequence). CDR3 length: 16 amino acids. V was pared by 2 bases and J by 0 bases, with 12 bases between. CDR3 protein: CASSLKRMPSTDTQYF. CDR3 in DNA: TGTGCCAGCAGCTTAAAACGGATGCCCAGCACAGATACGCAGTATTTT.

At least ten counts were recorded for this clonotype. The genes are TRBV13 and TRBJ1-6; TRBD1 matches at 7 bases. The germline CDR1 and CDR2 sequences are PRHDT and FYEKMQ (reference sequence). After removal of 5 bases from V and 5 bases from J, the junction contained 9 bases not matched to a gene. The CDR3 is 16 residues long. The CDR3 here is CASSASRQGNNSPLHF. CDR3 coding DNA: TGTGCCAGCAGCGCCAGCCGACAGGGTAATAATTCACCCCTCCACTTT. Full variable domain (outside the CDR3, taken from reference TRBV13 and TRBJ1-6): AAGVIQSPRHLIKEKRETATLKCYPIPRHDTVYWYQQGPGQDPQFLISFYEKMQSDKGSIPDRFSAQQFSDYHSELNMSSLELGDSALYFCASSASRQGNNSPLHFGNGTRLTVT.

The chain combines TRBV27 with TRBJ2-7; D might be TRBD2 (6 bases). The germline V and J ends were trimmed by 3 bases and 3 bases, with 12 bases remaining between them. Germline loops: CDR1 MNHEY, CDR2 SMNVEV (reference sequence). The CDR3 extends over 14 amino acids. The CDR3 nucleotides read TGTGCCAGCAGTTTCCGGGAGTCCCACTACGAGCAGTACTTC. Translated: CASSFRESHYEQYF.

Ten or more counts support this clonotype. The rearrangement joins TRBV18 to TRBJ2-1; 13 bases agree with TRBD2. The CDR3 is 16 amino acids. Trimming removed 0 bases from V and 9 bases from J; junction bases left unmatched: 5. Germline lookup yields CDR1 KGHSH and CDR2 LQKENI. CDR3 protein: CASSPPRTSGSGEQFF. CDR3 nucleotide sequence: TGTGCCAGCTCACCACCTCGGACTAGCGGGAGTGGTGAGCAGTTCTTC.

This clonotype was seen many times. The chain couples TRBV4-3 to TRBJ1-1, with D maybe TRBD1 (6 bases). In germline, CDR1 is LGHNA, CDR2 YSLEER. The CDR3 covers 17 residues. V was clipped by 1 base and J by 0 bases, with 15 bases between them. This chain's CDR3 is CASSQVGKGDVNTEAFF. The CDR3 region has the DNA TGCGCCAGCAGCCAAGTGGGGAAGGGGGATGTGAACACTGAAGCTTTCTTT.

This clonotype appeared a few times. The chain joins TRBV12-3 or TRBV12-4 to TRBJ2-6; no clear D gene. Between the trimmed V and J ends, which lost 3 bases and 0 bases, there was a span of 6 bases. The CDR3 has 15 residues. CDR3 bases: TGTGCCAGCAGTTTGCGGCGCTCTGGGGCCAACGTCCTGACTTTC. Amino acid sequence: CASSLRRSGANVLTF.

V is TRBV28 and J is TRBJ2-2; 7 bases agree with TRBD1. The CDR3 is made up of 16 amino acids. Germline loops: CDR1 MDHEN, CDR2 SYDVKM. V lost 5 bases to trimming and J lost 0 bases; unmatched junction nucleotides: 6. The CDR3, as DNA: TGTGCCAGCAGTACACAGGACAGGTCGAACACCGGGGAGCTGTTTTTT. Translating gives CASSTQDRSNTGELFF.

This clonotype has a count of ten or more. This sequence joins TRBV12-3 or TRBV12-4 and TRBJ2-7, with D uncertain. This CDR3 is built from 15 residues. V lost 2 bases to trimming and J lost 2 bases, with 13 bases between them. The CDR3 nucleotides are TGTGCCAGCAGTTTAAGTGAGGCGGAAGCCTACGAGCAGTACTTC. This translates into CASSLSEAEAYEQYF.

Worth noting for this clonotype: It may be a read error: a sequence one base away is much more abundant. This CDR3 reads CDSGTVSNQPQHF. CDR3 bases: TGTGACAGCGGGACAGTATCTAATCAGCCCCAGCATTTT. The V call is TRBV6-1, the J call TRBJ1-5, with 7 bases matching TRBD1. CDR3 length equals 13 residues. CDR1 and CDR2 from the germline V gene are MNHNS and SASEGT.

This clonotype appeared many times. J is TRBJ2-3 and V is TRBV27; 7 nucleotides align to TRBD2. This CDR3 is 13 amino acids long. V lost 0 bases and J lost 9; bases outside the gene matches: 3. Germline V CDR1 and CDR2: MNHEY, SMNVEV (reference sequence). Here the CDR3 DNA reads TGTGCCAGCAGTTTATCCTCGCGGGGGACGCAGTATTTT. This encodes CASSLSSRGTQYF.

There are many counts of this clonotype. The chain links TRBV6-1 to TRBJ1-6, with D unclear. The V end was cut by 5 bases, the J end by 1 base, with 21 bases between. In germline, CDR1 is MNHNS, CDR2 SASEGT. The CDR3 length is 19 residues. CDR3 sequence (DNA): TGTGCCAGCAGTCGGGCCCGACCGGGGAGAGTATCCTATAATTCACCCCTCCACTTT. Translated: CASSRARPGRVSYNSPLHF.

This clonotype showed up just a few times. The V call is TRBV2, the J call TRBJ1-2; 7 bases align to TRBD1. V lost 6 bases to trimming and J lost 6 bases; unmatched junction nucleotides: 19. This CDR3 comprises 17 residues. Germline V gene lookup returns CDR1 SNHLY and CDR2 FYNNEI. CDR3 bases: TGTGCCAGCAGCTCACTCCTGAGGGGAGGGGGCGCGGATGGCTACACCTTC. This gives the protein CASSSLLRGGGADGYTF.

This chain links TRBV20-1 with TRBJ2-3, with unresolved D. Trimming took off 8 bases at V and 2 bases at J, with 14 bases between the two ends. Looked up from germline, CDR1 is DFQATT and CDR2 is SNEGSKA (reference sequence). The CDR3 runs 13 residues. The CDR3 is CSKTGPSTDTQYF. For the CDR3, the DNA is TGCAGTAAAACCGGGCCATCCACAGATACGCAGTATTTT.

This clonotype was detected many times. The V and J genes are TRBV20-1 and TRBJ1-1; 7 bases map to TRBD1. Germline loops: CDR1 DFQATT, CDR2 SNEGSKA (reference sequence). The CDR3 consists of 15 residues. Unmatched junction bases numbered 4, after V lost 0 bases and J lost 0 bases. CDR3 loop: CSARDYRGMNTEAFF. The DNA for the CDR3 is TGCAGTGCTAGAGACTACAGGGGTATGAACACTGAAGCTTTCTTT.

This clonotype was seen many times. A read error may account for a junction end that differs from germline. This chain links TRBV11-2 with TRBJ1-1; D gene ambiguous. In germline, CDR1 is SGHAT, CDR2 FQNNGV. The CDR3 consists of 11 residues. The CDR3 bases are TGTGCCGGCAGCTTTAGGACTGAAGCTTTCTTT. Its translation: CAGSFRTEAFF.

Turning to this clonotype: Possible read error: a much larger clone is one base away. V and J are TRBV9 and TRBJ2-7; D is perhaps TRBD2 (5 bases). Trimming took off 4 bases at V and 7 bases at J, with 24 bases between the two ends. The length of the CDR3 is 16 residues. Looked up from germline, CDR1 is SGDLS and CDR2 is YYNGEE. CDR3 sequence (DNA): TGTGCCAGCAGCTCCGGAGGCAGTGGGTTTTCTGGGGAGCAGTACTTC. Translated: CASSSGGSGFSGEQYF.

There are a few counts of this clonotype. This rearrangement joins TRBV24-1 to TRBJ2-3; D gene unclear. The ends were cut back, 3 bases at V and 4 bases at J, with 13 bases in the middle. Looked up from germline, CDR1 is KGHDR and CDR2 is SFDVKD. The CDR3 extends over 15 amino acids. The CDR3 DNA sequence: TGTGCCACCAGTGATGACAAGGGTGGGGCAGATACGCAGTATTTT. Protein sequence: CATSDDKGGADTQYF.

In this sample, this clonotype turned up a few times. The V call is TRBV18, the J call TRBJ2-1; possibly TRBD2 for D (5 bases). CDR1 and CDR2 from the germline V gene are KGHSH and LQKENI. The V end was cut by 3 bases, the J end by 9 bases, with 12 bases between. The CDR3 has 13 residues. CDR3 sequence: CASSPPDRGEQFF. The CDR3 nucleotides are TGTGCCAGCTCACCTCCGGACCGGGGTGAGCAGTTCTTC.

This clonotype was picked up many times. The chain uses TRBV27 and TRBJ2-1; D may be TRBD1 (5 bases). This CDR3 contains 14 residues. V lost 4 bases and J lost 2, with 9 bases in between. Germline V gene lookup returns CDR1 MNHEY and CDR2 SMNVEV (reference sequence). The CDR3 sequence: CASSSGIPYNEQFF. The DNA for the CDR3 is TGTGCCAGCAGTTCAGGGATTCCCTACAATGAGCAGTTCTTC.

Concerning this clonotype itself: It is likely a read error, because the conserved phenylalanine at the end of the CDR3 is missing. Here the CDR3 DNA reads TGCAGCGTTCTGGACAGGGGAAGGCAAGAGACCCAGTACCTC. This encodes CSVLDRGRQETQYL. This chain links TRBV29-1 with TRBJ2-5; 9 bases align to TRBD1. The V gene's germline CDR1 is SQVTM and CDR2 ANQGSEA. The CDR3 loop spans 14 amino acids. V shed 5 bases, J shed 2 bases, and the junction held 6 bases outside the gene matches.

This clonotype was seen ten or more times. The chain employs TRBV18 and TRBJ2-3; 9 nucleotides match TRBD1. Germline assignment: CDR1 KGHSH and CDR2 LQKENI. This CDR3 is built from 16 residues. J lost 3 bases, V lost 3 bases, and 7 bases had no gene match. The CDR3 DNA follows: TGTGCCAGCTCACCGTCCGGGACAGGGCATACAGATACGCAGTATTTT. Translation: CASSPSGTGHTDTQYF.

There are a few counts of this clonotype. The chain uses TRBV2 and TRBJ2-2; 7 positions match TRBD2. The V gene's germline CDR1 is SNHLY and CDR2 FYNNEI. The CDR3 extends over 15 amino acids. J gave up 4 bases and V 1 base, and 3 bases lay outside the gene matches. CDR3 protein: CASSEGLAVTGELFF. CDR3 bases: TGTGCCAGCAGTGAAGGGCTAGCGGTCACCGGGGAGCTGTTTTTT.

This clonotype was detected ten times or more. Its ends do not fully match the called genes, so a read error is possible. The rearrangement joins TRBV7-7 to TRBJ1-1, with D perhaps matching TRBD1 (6 bases). The CDR3 runs to 13 residues. Germline CDR1 and CDR2: SSHAT and FNYEAQ (reference sequence). The CDR3 region is CASSQGQNTEAFF. In nucleotides, the CDR3 is TGTGCTAGCAGCCAGGGACAGAACACTGAAGCTTTCTTT.

The sample holds many counts of this clonotype. V gene TRBV20-1 combines with J gene TRBJ2-1, with D possibly matching TRBD2 (6 bases). This CDR3 has 19 amino acids. Trimming took off 1 base at V and 0 bases at J, with 22 bases between the two ends. CDR1 and CDR2 from the germline V gene are DFQATT and SNEGSKA (reference sequence). In nucleotides, the CDR3 is TGCAGTGCTAGAGCGGGGTGGCCTAGCGTAGTGAGCTCCTACAATGAGCAGTTCTTC. It encodes CSARAGWPSVVSSYNEQFF.